The clone carrying this T cell receptor beta chain is classed as medium-sized. This entry comes from a study of control samples from healthy donors and cancer patients. Profiled with immunoSEQ multiplex PCR; TCRdb holds only in-frame clones, not every one. The sample records about 85,000 clones, about nine tenths being singletons. The length of the CDR3 is 14 residues. Trimming removed 0 bases from V and 0 bases from J, with 5 bases in between. Looked up from germline, CDR1 is LGHNA and CDR2 is YNFKEQ. Sequencing input: blood. The V call is TRBV4-2, the J call TRBJ1-1; no definite D call. The receptor was derived from a young woman in good health. The CDR3: CASSQDMVNTEAFF. CDR3 DNA: TGTGCCAGCAGCCAAGATATGGTGAACACTGAAGCTTTCTTT.